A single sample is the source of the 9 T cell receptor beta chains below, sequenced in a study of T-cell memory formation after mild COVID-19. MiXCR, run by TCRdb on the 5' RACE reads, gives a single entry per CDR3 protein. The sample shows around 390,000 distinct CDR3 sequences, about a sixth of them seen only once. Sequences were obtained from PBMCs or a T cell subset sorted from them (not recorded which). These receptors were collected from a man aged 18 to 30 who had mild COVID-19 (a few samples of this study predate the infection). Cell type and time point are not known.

The CDR3 region has the DNA TGTGCCAGCAGCGCCACGTACAGGGGCCAGTGGGGCTACACCTTC. Translation gives CASSATYRGQWGYTF. This chain links TRBV9 with TRBJ1-2; 7 nucleotides match TRBD1. Germline CDR1 SGDLS, CDR2 YYNGEE. V gave up 3 bases and J gave up 8 bases; unmatched junction bases: 13. There are 15 residues in the CDR3.

The CDR3 coding sequence is TGTGCCAGCCGCCCTTGGGCCACTGAAGCTTTCTTT. The encoded protein is CASRPWATEAFF. The gene calls are TRBV2 and TRBJ1-1; D remains unclear. Trimming removed 8 bases at V and 4 bases at J, with 11 bases between. This CDR3 spans 12 amino acids. Germline assignment: CDR1 SNHLY and CDR2 FYNNEI. The variable domain in full, completed from reference TRBV2 and TRBJ1-1, reads EPEVTQTPSHQVTQMGQEVILRCVPISNHLYFYWYRQILGQKVEFLVSFYNNEISEKSEIFDDQFSVERPDGSNFTLKIRSTKLEDSAMYFCASRPWATEAFFGQGTRLTVV.

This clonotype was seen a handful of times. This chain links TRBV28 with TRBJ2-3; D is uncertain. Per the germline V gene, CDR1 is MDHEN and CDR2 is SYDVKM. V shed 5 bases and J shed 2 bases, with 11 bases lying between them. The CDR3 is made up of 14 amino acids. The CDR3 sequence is CASSRGDTTDTQYF. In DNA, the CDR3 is TGTGCCAGCAGTCGTGGGGATACCACAGATACGCAGTATTTT.

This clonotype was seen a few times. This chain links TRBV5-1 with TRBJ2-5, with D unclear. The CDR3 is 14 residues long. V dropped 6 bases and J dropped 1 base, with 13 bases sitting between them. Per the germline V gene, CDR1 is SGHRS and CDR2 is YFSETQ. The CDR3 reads CASTLFSAQETQYF. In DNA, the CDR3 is TGCGCCAGCACCTTATTCTCGGCCCAAGAGACCCAGTACTTC.

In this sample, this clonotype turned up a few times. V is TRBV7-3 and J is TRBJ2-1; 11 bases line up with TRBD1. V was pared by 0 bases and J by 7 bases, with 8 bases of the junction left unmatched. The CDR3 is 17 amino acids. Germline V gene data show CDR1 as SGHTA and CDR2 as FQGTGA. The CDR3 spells CASSLTSGTGGTNEQFF. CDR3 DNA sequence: TGTGCCAGCAGCTTAACCTCCGGGACAGGGGGAACGAATGAGCAGTTCTTC. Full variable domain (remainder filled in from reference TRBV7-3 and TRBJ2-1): GAGVSQTPSNKVTEKGKYVELRCDPISGHTALYWYRQSLGQGPEFLIYFQGTGAADDSGLPNDRFFAVRPEGSVSTLKIQRTERGDSAVYLCASSLTSGTGGTNEQFFGPGTRLTVL.

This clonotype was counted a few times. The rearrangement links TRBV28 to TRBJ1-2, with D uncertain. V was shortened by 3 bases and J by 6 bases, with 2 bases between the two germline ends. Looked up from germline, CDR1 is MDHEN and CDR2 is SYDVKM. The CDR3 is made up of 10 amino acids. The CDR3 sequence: CASSFNGYTF. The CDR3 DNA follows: TGTGCCAGCAGTTTTAATGGCTACACCTTC.

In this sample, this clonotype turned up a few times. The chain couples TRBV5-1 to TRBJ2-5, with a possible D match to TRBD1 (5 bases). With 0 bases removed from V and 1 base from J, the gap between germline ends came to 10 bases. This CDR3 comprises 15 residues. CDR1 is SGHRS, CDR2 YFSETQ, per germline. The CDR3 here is CASSLGRAFQETQYF. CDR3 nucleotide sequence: TGCGCCAGCAGCTTGGGCAGGGCCTTCCAAGAGACCCAGTACTTC.

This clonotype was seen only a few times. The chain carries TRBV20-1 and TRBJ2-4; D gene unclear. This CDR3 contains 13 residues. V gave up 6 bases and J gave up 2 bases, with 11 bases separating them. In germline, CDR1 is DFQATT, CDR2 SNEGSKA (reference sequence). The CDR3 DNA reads TGCAGTGCGGTTCTTAGGCCCAAAAACATTCAGTACTTC. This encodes CSAVLRPKNIQYF.

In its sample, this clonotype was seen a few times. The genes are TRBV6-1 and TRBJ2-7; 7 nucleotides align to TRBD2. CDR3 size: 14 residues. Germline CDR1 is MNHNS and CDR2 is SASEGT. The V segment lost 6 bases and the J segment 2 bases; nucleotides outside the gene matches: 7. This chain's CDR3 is CASSRGSPTYEQYV. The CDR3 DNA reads TGTGCCAGCAGCCGCGGGAGTCCGACCTACGAGCAGTACGTC.